This T cell receptor (beta chain) is drawn from a study of cytomegalovirus exposure and HLA in healthy donors. 13 Jbeta primers and 60 Vbeta primers were used for the PCR. The method was immunoSEQ multiplex PCR; TCRdb's version includes in-frame clones alone and lacks a portion of them. With under 40,000 clones in the sample, the ten largest clones hold approximately 4.8%. This CDR3 has 15 residues. V lost 0 bases, J lost 11 bases, and 12 bases stayed unmatched. From germline, CDR1 is ENHRY and CDR2 SYGVKD. V and J are TRBV10-3 and TRBJ1-1; 7 bases are a match to TRBD1. This TCR was sampled from a female donor in good health and CMV-seronegative. Material: PBMCs. CDR3 sequence: CAISESLGGAFLAFF. The CDR3 coding sequence is TGTGCCATCAGTGAGTCTTTAGGGGGCGCGTTTTTGGCTTTCTTT.